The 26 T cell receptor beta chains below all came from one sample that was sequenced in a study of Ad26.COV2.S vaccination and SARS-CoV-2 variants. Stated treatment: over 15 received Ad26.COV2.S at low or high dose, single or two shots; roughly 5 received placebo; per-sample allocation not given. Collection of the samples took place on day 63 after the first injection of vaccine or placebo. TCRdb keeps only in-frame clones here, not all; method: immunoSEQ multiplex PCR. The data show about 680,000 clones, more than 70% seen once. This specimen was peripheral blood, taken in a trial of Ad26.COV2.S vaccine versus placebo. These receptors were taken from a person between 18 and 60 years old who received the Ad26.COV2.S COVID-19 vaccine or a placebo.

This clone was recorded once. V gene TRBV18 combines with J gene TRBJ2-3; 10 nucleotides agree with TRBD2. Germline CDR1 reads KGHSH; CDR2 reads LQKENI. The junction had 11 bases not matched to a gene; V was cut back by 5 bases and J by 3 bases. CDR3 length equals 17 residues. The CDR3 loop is CASSKSLAGVFTDTQYF. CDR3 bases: TGTGCCAGCTCAAAAAGCCTAGCGGGAGTTTTTACAGATACGCAGTATTTT.

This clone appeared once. The CDR3 DNA reads as TGTGCCAGCAGCGTATCTATAGGGGGCTCCCGCAGGGAGCAGTTCTTC. Protein sequence: CASSVSIGGSRREQFF. The chain couples TRBV9 to TRBJ2-1; 7 bases match TRBD1. Trimming removed 1 base from V and 10 bases from J; junction bases left unmatched: 14. CDR1 and CDR2 from the germline V gene are SGDLS and YYNGEE. This CDR3 spans 16 amino acids.

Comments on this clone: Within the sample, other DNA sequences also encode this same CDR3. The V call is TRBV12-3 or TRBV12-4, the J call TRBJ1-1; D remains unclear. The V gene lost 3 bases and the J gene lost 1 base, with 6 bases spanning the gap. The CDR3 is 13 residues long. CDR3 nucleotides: TGTGCCAGCAGTTTGGGCCCGAACACTGAAGCTTTCTTT. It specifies CASSLGPNTEAFF.

The CDR3 DNA sequence: TGTGCCAGCAGTGAATGGGGGGGAAGGGAGACCCAGTACTTC. Its translation is CASSEWGGRETQYF. This chain links TRBV25-1 with TRBJ2-5, with 7 bases fitting TRBD2. The CDR3 spans 14 residues. CDR1 and CDR2 (germline): MGHDK, SYGVNS. V shed 1 base, J shed 5 bases, and the junction held 4 bases outside the gene matches.

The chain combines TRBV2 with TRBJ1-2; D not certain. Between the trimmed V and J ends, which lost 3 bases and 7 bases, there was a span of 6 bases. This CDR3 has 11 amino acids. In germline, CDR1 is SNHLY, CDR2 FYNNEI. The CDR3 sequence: CASSDLGGYTF. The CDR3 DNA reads TGTGCCAGCAGTGACTTAGGTGGCTACACCTTC.

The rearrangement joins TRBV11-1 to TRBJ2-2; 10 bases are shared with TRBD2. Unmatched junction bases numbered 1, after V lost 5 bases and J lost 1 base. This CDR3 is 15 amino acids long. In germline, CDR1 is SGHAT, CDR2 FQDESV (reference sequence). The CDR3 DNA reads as TGTGCCAGCAGCCGGACTAGCGGGAACACCGGGGAGCTGTTTTTT. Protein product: CASSRTSGNTGELFF.

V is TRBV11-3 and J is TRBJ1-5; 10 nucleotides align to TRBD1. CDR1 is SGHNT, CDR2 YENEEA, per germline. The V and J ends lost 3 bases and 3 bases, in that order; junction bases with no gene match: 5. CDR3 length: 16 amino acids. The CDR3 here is CASSLGDRGDNQPQHF. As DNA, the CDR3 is TGTGCCAGCAGCTTGGGGGACAGGGGTGACAATCAGCCCCAGCATTTT.

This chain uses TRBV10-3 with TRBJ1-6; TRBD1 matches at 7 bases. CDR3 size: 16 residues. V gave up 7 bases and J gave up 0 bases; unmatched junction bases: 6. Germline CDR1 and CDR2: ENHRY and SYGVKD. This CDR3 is CAIKAGQSSYNSPLHF. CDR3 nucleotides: TGTGCCATCAAAGCGGGACAGAGCTCCTATAATTCACCCCTCCACTTT.

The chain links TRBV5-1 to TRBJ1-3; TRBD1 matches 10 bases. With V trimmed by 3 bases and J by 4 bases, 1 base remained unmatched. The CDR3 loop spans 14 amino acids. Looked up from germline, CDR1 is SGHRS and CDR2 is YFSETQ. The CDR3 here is CASSSGQGGNTIYF. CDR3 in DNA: TGCGCCAGCAGCTCGGGACAGGGGGGAAACACCATATATTTT.

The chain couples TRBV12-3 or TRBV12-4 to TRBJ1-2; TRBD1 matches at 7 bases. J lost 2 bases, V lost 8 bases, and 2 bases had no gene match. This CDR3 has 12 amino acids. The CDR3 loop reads CASAQGNYGYTF. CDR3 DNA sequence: TGTGCCAGCGCACAGGGGAACTATGGCTACACCTTC.

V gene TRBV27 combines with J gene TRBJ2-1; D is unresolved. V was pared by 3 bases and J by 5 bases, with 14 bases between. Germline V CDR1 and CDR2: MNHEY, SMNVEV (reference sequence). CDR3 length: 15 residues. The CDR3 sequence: CASSFLLGPHNEQFF. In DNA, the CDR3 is TGTGCCAGCAGTTTTTTGCTAGGACCCCACAATGAGCAGTTCTTC.

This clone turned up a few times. CDR3 DNA sequence: TGTGCCAGCAGTCTCCTCGGGGGGGCGGAAGATACGCAGTATTTT. Translation gives CASSLLGGAEDTQYF. This chain uses TRBV6-2 or TRBV6-3 with TRBJ2-3; 8 bases are shared with TRBD2. Per the germline V gene, CDR1 is MNHEY and CDR2 is SVGEGT. CDR3 length: 15 residues. Germline trimming cut 5 bases from V and 5 bases from J; bases unmatched to any gene: 9.

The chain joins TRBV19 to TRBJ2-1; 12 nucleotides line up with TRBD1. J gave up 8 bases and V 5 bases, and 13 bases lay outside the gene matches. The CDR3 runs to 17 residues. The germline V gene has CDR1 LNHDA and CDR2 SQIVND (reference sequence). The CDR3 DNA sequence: TGTGCCAGTAGTCCCCTTTTCTCCGGGACAGGGGGCGATGAGCAGTTCTTC. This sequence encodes CASSPLFSGTGGDEQFF.

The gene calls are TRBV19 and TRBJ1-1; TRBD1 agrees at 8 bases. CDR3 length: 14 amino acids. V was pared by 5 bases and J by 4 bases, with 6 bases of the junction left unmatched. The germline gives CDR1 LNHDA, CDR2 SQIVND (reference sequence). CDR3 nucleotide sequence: TGTGCCAGTAGTGGTCAGGGGGCAGGCACTGAAGCTTTCTTT. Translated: CASSGQGAGTEAFF.

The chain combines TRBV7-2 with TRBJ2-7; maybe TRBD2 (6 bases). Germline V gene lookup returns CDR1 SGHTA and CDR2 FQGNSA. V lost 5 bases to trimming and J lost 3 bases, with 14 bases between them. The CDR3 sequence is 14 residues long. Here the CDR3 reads CASSPTRSGYEQYF. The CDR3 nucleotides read TGTGCCAGCAGCCCGACTAGAAGTGGCTACGAGCAGTACTTC.

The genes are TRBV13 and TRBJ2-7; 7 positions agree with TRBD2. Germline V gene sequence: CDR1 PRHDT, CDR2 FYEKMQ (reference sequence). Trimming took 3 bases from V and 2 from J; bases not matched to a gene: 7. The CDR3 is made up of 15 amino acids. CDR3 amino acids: CASSFLGRVPYEQYF. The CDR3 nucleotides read TGTGCCAGCAGCTTTCTTGGGAGGGTACCCTACGAGCAGTACTTC.

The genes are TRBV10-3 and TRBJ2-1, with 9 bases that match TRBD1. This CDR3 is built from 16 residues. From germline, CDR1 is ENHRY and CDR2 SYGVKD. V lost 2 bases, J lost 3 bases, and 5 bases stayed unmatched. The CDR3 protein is CAISERGTGSYNEQFF. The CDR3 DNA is TGTGCCATCAGTGAGAGGGGGACAGGGAGCTACAATGAGCAGTTCTTC.

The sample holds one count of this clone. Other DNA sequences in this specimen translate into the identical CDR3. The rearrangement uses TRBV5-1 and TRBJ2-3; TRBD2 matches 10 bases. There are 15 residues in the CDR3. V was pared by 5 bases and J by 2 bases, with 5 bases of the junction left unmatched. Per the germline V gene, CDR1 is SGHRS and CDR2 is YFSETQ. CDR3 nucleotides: TGCGCCAGCAGTTTAGCGGGAGGTTCCACAGATACGCAGTATTTT. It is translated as CASSLAGGSTDTQYF.

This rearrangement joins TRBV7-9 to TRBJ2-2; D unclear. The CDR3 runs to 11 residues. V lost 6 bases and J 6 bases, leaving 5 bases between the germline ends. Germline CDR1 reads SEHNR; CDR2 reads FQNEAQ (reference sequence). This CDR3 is CASRGAGELFF. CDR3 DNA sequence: TGTGCCAGCAGGGGCGCCGGGGAGCTGTTTTTT.

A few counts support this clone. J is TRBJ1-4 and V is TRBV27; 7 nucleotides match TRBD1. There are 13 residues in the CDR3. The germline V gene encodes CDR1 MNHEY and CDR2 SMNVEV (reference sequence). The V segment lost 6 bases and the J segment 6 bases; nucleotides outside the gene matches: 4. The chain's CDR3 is CASRTGSDEKLFF. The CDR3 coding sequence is TGTGCCAGCAGGACAGGGTCGGATGAAAAACTGTTTTTT. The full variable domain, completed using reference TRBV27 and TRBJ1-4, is EAQVTQNPRYLITVTGKKLTVTCSQNMNHEYMSWYRQDPGLGLRQIYYSMNVEVTDKGDVPEGYKVSRKEKRNFPLILESPSPNQTSLYFCASRTGSDEKLFFGSGTQLSVL.

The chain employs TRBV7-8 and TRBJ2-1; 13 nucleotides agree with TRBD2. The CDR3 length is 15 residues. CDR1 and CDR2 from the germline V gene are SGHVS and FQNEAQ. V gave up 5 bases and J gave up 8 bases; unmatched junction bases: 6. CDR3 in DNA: TGTGCCAGCAGCCTCCGGACTAGCGGGAGAGATGAGCAGTTCTTC. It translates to CASSLRTSGRDEQFF.

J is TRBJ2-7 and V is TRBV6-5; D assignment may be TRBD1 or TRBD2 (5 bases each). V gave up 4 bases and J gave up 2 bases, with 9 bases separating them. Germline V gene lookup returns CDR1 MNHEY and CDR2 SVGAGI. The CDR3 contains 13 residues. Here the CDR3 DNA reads TGTGCCAGCAGTTGGGACGCCACCTACGAGCAGTACTTC. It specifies CASSWDATYEQYF.

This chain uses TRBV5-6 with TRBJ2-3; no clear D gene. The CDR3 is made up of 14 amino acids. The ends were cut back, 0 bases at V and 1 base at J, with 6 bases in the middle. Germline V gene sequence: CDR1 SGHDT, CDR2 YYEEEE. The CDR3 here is CASSLDLRTDTQYF. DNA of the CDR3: TGTGCCAGCAGCTTGGACCTCCGCACAGATACGCAGTATTTT.

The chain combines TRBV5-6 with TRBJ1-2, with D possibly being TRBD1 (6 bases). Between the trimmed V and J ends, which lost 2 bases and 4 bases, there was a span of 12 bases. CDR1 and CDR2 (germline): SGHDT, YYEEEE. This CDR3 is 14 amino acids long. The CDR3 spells CASSLPGQSYGYTF. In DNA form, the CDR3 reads TGTGCCAGCAGCTTACCCGGACAGAGCTATGGCTACACCTTC.

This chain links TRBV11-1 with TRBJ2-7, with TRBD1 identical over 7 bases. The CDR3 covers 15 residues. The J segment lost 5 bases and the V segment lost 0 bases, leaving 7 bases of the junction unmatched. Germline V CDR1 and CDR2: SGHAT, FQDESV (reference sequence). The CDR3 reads CASSLAATGIDEQYF. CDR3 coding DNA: TGTGCCAGCAGCTTAGCAGCGACAGGGATCGACGAGCAGTACTTC.

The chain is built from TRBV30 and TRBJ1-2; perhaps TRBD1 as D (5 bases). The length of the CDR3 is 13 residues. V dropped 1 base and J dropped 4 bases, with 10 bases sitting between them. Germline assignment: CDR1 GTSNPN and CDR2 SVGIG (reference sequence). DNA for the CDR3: TGTGCCTGGAGTGGACAGCTTCGCTATGGCTACACCTTC. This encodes CAWSGQLRYGYTF.